These T cell receptor beta chains were read from a single sample in a study of cytomegalovirus exposure and HLA in healthy donors. Produced via immunoSEQ multiplex PCR; TCRdb's table is partial and in-frame only. The data show 150,000 to 200,000 clones, roughly 76% seen once. Sequenced input: PBMCs. These receptors came from a human donor in good health. The CDR3 runs from the conserved cysteine through the conserved F or W. A D gene is named only where the DNA matches it firmly. Size tells how often a clone was seen (once, few, many) or the class of an expanded clone, and some rows leave it out.

abundance: -
j_gene: TRBJ1-6
d_gene: TRBD1
v_gene: TRBV7-2
CDR3aa: CASSLFDDRATYNSPLHF

abundance: -
j_gene: TRBJ2-7
d_gene: -
v_gene: TRBV29-1
CDR3aa: CSVEGEGGEQYF

abundance: -
j_gene: TRBJ2-7
d_gene: TRBD1
v_gene: TRBV11-3
CDR3aa: CASSSPRDRPYEQYF

abundance: -
j_gene: TRBJ2-7
d_gene: -
v_gene: TRBV4-3
CDR3aa: CASSQDYSGGEQYF

abundance: -
j_gene: TRBJ2-7
d_gene: TRBD2
v_gene: TRBV19
CDR3aa: CASSIGGGTYEQYF

abundance: -
j_gene: TRBJ1-2
d_gene: -
v_gene: TRBV18
CDR3aa: CASSPARFNYGYTF

abundance: -
j_gene: TRBJ1-1
d_gene: TRBD1
v_gene: TRBV13
CDR3aa: CASSLEAYGTAHNTEAFF

abundance: -
j_gene: -
d_gene: -
v_gene: TRBV13
CDR3aa: CASSSYYEQYF

abundance: -
j_gene: TRBJ2-3
d_gene: -
v_gene: TRBV2
CDR3aa: CASSHRVDTQYF

abundance: -
j_gene: TRBJ1-6
d_gene: -
v_gene: TRBV15
CDR3aa: CATSRGQHFNSPLHF

abundance: -
j_gene: TRBJ2-7
d_gene: TRBD2
v_gene: TRBV4-1
CDR3aa: CASSPSPSGGIYEQYF

abundance: -
j_gene: TRBJ1-4
d_gene: TRBD1
v_gene: TRBV11-2
CDR3aa: CASSLDGFGPGGDNEKLFF

abundance: -
j_gene: TRBJ2-3
d_gene: -
v_gene: TRBV11-2
CDR3aa: CASSLGLALNTQYF

abundance: -
j_gene: TRBJ2-3
d_gene: TRBD2
v_gene: TRBV7-3
CDR3aa: CASSNLAGNTDTQYF

abundance: few
j_gene: TRBJ1-2
d_gene: TRBD1
v_gene: TRBV4-3
CDR3aa: CASSHGQVAGYTF

abundance: -
j_gene: TRBJ2-3
d_gene: -
v_gene: TRBV11-3
CDR3aa: CASSLGQLTSTDTQYF

abundance: -
j_gene: -
d_gene: -
v_gene: TRBV19
CDR3aa: CASSIEEGTPYEQYF

abundance: -
j_gene: TRBJ2-5
d_gene: TRBD2
v_gene: TRBV4-2
CDR3aa: CASSQSSASGGVETQYF

abundance: -
j_gene: TRBJ2-3
d_gene: -
v_gene: TRBV7-2
CDR3aa: CASSLGGQSTDTQYF

abundance: -
j_gene: TRBJ2-7
d_gene: TRBD2
v_gene: TRBV6-1
CDR3aa: CASSDRTRGHEQYF

abundance: -
j_gene: TRBJ2-7
d_gene: -
v_gene: TRBV7-2
CDR3aa: CASSLELFYEQYF

abundance: -
j_gene: TRBJ2-3
d_gene: TRBD1
v_gene: TRBV5-1
CDR3aa: CASYPGTGDTQYF

abundance: -
j_gene: TRBJ1-5
d_gene: -
v_gene: TRBV19
CDR3aa: CASSISPGQNQPQHF

abundance: -
j_gene: TRBJ2-3
d_gene: TRBD2
v_gene: TRBV5-4
CDR3aa: CASSRRTSGGSTDTQYF

abundance: -
j_gene: TRBJ2-6
d_gene: -
v_gene: TRBV6-5
CDR3aa: CASSYYGSGANVLTF

abundance: -
j_gene: TRBJ2-1
d_gene: TRBD1
v_gene: TRBV10-1
CDR3aa: CASSEETGLGGEQFF

abundance: -
j_gene: TRBJ2-5
d_gene: TRBD1
v_gene: TRBV27
CDR3aa: CASSKQGNQETQYF

abundance: once
j_gene: TRBJ1-3
d_gene: -
v_gene: TRBV4-2
CDR3aa: CASSQVILGPSSGNTIYF

abundance: -
j_gene: TRBJ1-2
d_gene: TRBD1
v_gene: TRBV5-6
CDR3aa: CASSLQGADYGYTF